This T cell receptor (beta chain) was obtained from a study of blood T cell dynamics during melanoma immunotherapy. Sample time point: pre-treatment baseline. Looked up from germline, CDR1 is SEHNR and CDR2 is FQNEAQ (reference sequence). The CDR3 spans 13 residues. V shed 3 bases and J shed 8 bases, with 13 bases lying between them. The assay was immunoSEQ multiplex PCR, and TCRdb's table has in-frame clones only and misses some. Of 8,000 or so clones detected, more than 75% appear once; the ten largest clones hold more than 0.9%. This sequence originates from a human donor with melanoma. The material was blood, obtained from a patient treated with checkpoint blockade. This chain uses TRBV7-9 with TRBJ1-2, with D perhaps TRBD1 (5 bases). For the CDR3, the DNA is TGTGCCAGCAGCTTGGGAGGGGTAGGAGGCTACACCTTC. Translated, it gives CASSLGGVGGYTF.